The present T cell receptor beta chain was sequenced within a study of OX40 agonist ivuxolimab in advanced cancers. Study overall: Subjects had a mean age of roughly 57 years, with a range of roughly 20 to 80; almost 85% were male.

Repertoires were generated with immunoSEQ multiplex PCR, while TCRdb's copy carries only in-frame clones and drops some. Here the sample spans 20,000 to 30,000 clones, 83% being singletons. Exclusion applied to patients with autoimmune disease history or systemic immunosuppression. Baseline was the first blood sampling point, followed by cycle 4 day 1 and cycle 7 day 1. By sample fraction, this clone is medium-sized. Sample: CD4+ or CD8+ T cells sorted from blood, taken in a trial of the OX40 agonist ivuxolimab. This TCR was sampled from an adult with an advanced solid tumor such as melanoma, head and neck, liver or kidney cancer.

CDR3 residues: CASSPSSGRVSTGELFF. CDR3 coding DNA: TGTGCCAGCAGTCCTTCTTCGGGCAGGGTCAGCACCGGGGAGCTGTTTTTT. This chain joins TRBV27 and TRBJ2-2; TRBD1 is a possible D gene (5 bases). The CDR3 spans 17 residues. Trimming took off 5 bases at V and 4 bases at J, with 20 bases between the two ends. Germline CDR1 and CDR2: MNHEY and SMNVEV (reference sequence).